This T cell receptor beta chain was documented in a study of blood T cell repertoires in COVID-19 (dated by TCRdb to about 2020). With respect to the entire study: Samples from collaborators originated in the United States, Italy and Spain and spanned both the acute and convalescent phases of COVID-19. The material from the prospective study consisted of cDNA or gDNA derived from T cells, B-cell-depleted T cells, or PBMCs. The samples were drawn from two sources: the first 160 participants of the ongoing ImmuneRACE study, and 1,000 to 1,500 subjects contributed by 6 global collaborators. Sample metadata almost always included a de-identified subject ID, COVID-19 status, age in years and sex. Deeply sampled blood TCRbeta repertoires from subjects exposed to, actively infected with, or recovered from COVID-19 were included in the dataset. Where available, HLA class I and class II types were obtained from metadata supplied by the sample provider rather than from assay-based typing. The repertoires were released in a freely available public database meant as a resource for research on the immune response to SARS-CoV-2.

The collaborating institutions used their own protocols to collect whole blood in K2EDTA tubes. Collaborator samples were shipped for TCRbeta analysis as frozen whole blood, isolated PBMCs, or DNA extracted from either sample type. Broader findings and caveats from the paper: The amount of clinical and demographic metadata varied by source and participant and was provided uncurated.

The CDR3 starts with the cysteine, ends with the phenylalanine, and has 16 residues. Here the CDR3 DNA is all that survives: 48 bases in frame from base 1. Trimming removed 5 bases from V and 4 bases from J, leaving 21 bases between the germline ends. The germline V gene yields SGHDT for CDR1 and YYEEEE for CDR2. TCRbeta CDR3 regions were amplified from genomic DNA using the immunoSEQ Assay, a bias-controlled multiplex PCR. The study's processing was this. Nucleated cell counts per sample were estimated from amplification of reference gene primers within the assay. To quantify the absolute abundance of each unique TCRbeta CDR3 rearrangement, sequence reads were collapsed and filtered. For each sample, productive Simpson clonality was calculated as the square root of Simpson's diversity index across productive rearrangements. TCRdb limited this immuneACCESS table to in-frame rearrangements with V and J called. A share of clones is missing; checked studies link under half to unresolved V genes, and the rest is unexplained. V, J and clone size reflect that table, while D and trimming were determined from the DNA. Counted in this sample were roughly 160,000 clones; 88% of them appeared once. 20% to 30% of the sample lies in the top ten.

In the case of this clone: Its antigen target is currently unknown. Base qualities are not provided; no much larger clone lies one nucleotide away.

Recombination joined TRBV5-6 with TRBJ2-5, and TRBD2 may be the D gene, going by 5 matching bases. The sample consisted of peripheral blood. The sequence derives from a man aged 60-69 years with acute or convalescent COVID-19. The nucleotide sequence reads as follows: TGTGCCAGCAGTTCGAAGGGAGCTGGGCCGGGAGAGACCCAGTACTTC. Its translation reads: CASSSKGAGPGETQYF.